This record looks at one TCR beta chain sequence and its context. Its specificity is not known. The read comes to an end 3 residues before the CDR3 does, leaving the germline J gene to fill in the end. Trimming left V 1 base short and J 1 base short, with 5 bases between. Germline V gene sequence: CDR1 SGHAT, CDR2 FQDESV (reference sequence). This CDR3 is built from 13 residues. This entry is derived from a study of T cells in women clearing cervical HPV infection. Study as a whole: Donors had HPV16-related CIN3 or worse; 2 had invasive cancer.

General observations from the study: TRBV6-7 abundance was lower in cases than controls (around 0.1% versus 0.15%).

Genomic DNA, averaging around 1,200 ng per sample, yielded TCR beta CDR3 via immunoSEQ. Assay: immunoSEQ multiplex PCR; the TCRdb copy retains only in-frame clones and omits some. Recorded for this sample: under 35,000 clones. This chain links TRBV11-1 with TRBJ2-7, with D hard to call. The TCR originated in a woman between 18 and 69 years old with a cervical HPV16 infection that either progressed to CIN3+ or cleared (not recorded which). The sample taken for sequencing was blood buffy coat. This chain's CDR3 is CASSLDSSYEQYF. The CDR3 bases that were read are TGTGCCAGCAGCTTAGACAGTTCCTACGAG.